The 22 T cell receptor beta chains presented below share a single source sample, sequenced in a study of T cells after yellow fever vaccination. TCRdb called the 5' RACE reads again in MiXCR, with one record for every CDR3 protein. The sample carries 450,000 to 650,000 distinct CDR3 sequences, 20% to 25% recorded once. This specimen was PBMCs, taken around 3 weeks after the first yellow fever vaccination. The receptors originated from a man between 18 and 35 years old who received the YFV17D yellow fever vaccine.

This chain's CDR3 is CASYAGLNTEAFF. CDR3 DNA sequence: TGTGCCAGCTATGCAGGGTTAAACACTGAAGCTTTCTTT. This chain connects TRBV2 to TRBJ1-1, with TRBD1 as a possible D gene (5 bases). CDR1 is SNHLY and CDR2 is FYNNEI in the germline V gene. The CDR3 loop spans 13 amino acids. The V gene lost 8 bases and the J gene lost 2 bases, with 12 bases spanning the gap.

The chain carries TRBV18 and TRBJ1-1; 8 bases align to TRBD1. CDR1 is KGHSH, CDR2 LQKENI, per germline. The CDR3 length is 16 residues. The ends lost 3 bases at V and 0 bases at J; junction bases unmatched: 6. The CDR3 loop is CASSPRQGRVNTEAFF. In DNA, the CDR3 is TGTGCCAGCTCACCCCGACAGGGGCGGGTGAACACTGAAGCTTTCTTT.

Ten or more counts support this clonotype. This sequence joins TRBV29-1 and TRBJ2-7, with D perhaps matching TRBD2 (5 bases). This CDR3 is 13 amino acids long. Trimming stripped 4 bases from V and 7 bases from J, with 17 bases between. The germline gives CDR1 SQVTM, CDR2 ANQGSEA. Here the CDR3 DNA reads TGCAGCGTTGCCAAGCTCTTAGAGGGAGAGCAGTACTTC. Translation: CSVAKLLEGEQYF.

The chain is built from TRBV5-1 and TRBJ2-7, with D possibly TRBD1 on 6 matching bases. Germline V gene data show CDR1 as SGHRS and CDR2 as YFSETQ. V lost 7 bases, J lost 7 bases, and 15 bases lay in between. This CDR3 has 12 residues. CDR3 sequence reads: CASQGFRWEQYV. The CDR3 bases are TGCGCCAGCCAGGGGTTTCGGTGGGAGCAGTACGTC.

This sequence joins TRBV4-3 and TRBJ2-3, with D maybe TRBD1 (5 bases). The CDR3 length is 13 residues. V dropped 5 bases and J dropped 8 bases, with 14 bases sitting between them. Germline CDR1 and CDR2: LGHNA and YSLEER. CDR3 DNA sequence: TGCGCCAGCAGCGGGCAGGGTAGGGGTACGCAGTATTTT. This sequence encodes CASSGQGRGTQYF.

CDR3 DNA sequence: TGCGCCAGCAGCCCTAGTCCCGTAGCGGGGCAAGAGACCCAGTACTTC. Its translation: CASSPSPVAGQETQYF. The chain is built from TRBV5-1 and TRBJ2-5; 8 bases match TRBD2. V dropped 4 bases and J dropped 2; count of bases not matched to a gene: 10. Germline V lookup: CDR1 SGHRS, CDR2 YFSETQ. The CDR3 loop spans 16 amino acids.

There are a few counts of this clonotype. This chain uses TRBV20-1 with TRBJ1-1, with D perhaps TRBD1 (6 bases). Trimming stripped 4 bases from V and 6 bases from J, with 9 bases between. The germline CDR1 and CDR2 sequences are DFQATT and SNEGSKA (reference sequence). The CDR3 covers 11 residues. The CDR3 nucleotides read TGCAGTGCTACCCCAGGGGCTGAAGCTTTCTTT. This codes for CSATPGAEAFF.

The V gene is TRBV6-1, the J gene TRBJ2-7; D call uncertain. Deletions cut 2 bases from V and 2 bases from J, with 7 bases between. Germline CDR1 MNHNS, CDR2 SASEGT. The CDR3 length is 13 residues. The CDR3 here is CASSENLPYEQYV. The CDR3 DNA is TGTGCCAGCAGTGAAAACCTACCCTACGAGCAGTACGTC.

This clonotype was counted only a few times. The chain links TRBV7-2 to TRBJ1-5, with D possibly matching TRBD1 (6 bases). Deletions cut 8 bases from V and 6 bases from J, with 17 bases between. The CDR3 has 14 residues. CDR1 is SGHTA and CDR2 is FQGNSA in the germline V gene. Here the CDR3 reads CASAAGARGQPQHF. CDR3 nucleotides: TGTGCCAGCGCCGCCGGGGCCAGGGGTCAGCCCCAGCATTTT. The whole variable domain, remainder taken from reference TRBV7-2 and TRBJ1-5, is GAGVSQSPSNKVTEKGKDVELRCDPISGHTALYWYRQSLGQGLEFLIYFQGNSAPDKSGLPSDRFSAERTGGSVSTLTIQRTQQEDSAVYLCASAAGARGQPQHFGDGTRLSIL.

This chain connects TRBV5-5 to TRBJ1-2; 10 bases fit TRBD1. The CDR3 runs to 15 residues. J lost 4 bases, V lost 4 bases, and 7 bases had no gene match. The germline V gene has CDR1 SGHKS and CDR2 YYEKEE (reference sequence). The CDR3 bases are TGTGCCAGCAGCCAGACAGGGGGCTTGGGCTATGGCTACACCTTC. The encoded protein is CASSQTGGLGYGYTF. The full variable domain, with the rest looked up from reference TRBV5-5 and TRBJ1-2, is DAGVTQSPTHLIKTRGQQVTLRCSPISGHKSVSWYQQVLGQGPQFIFQYYEKEERGRGNFPDRFSARQFPNYSSELNVNALLLGDSALYLCASSQTGGLGYGYTFGSGTRLTVV.

The sample holds a few counts of this clonotype. This chain uses TRBV6-5 with TRBJ2-3; D gene ambiguous. The V and J ends lost 1 base and 2 bases respectively, with 7 bases between them. The V gene's germline CDR1 is MNHEY and CDR2 SVGAGI. The CDR3 covers 14 residues. CDR3 in amino acids: CASSYFGYTDTQYF. In DNA form, the CDR3 reads TGTGCCAGCAGTTACTTCGGATACACAGATACGCAGTATTTT.

This clonotype was seen only a few times. This chain connects TRBV7-2 to TRBJ2-3, with D uncertain. This CDR3 has 13 residues. Between the trimmed V and J ends, which lost 6 bases and 8 bases, there was a span of 15 bases. The germline CDR1 and CDR2 sequences are SGHTA and FQGNSA. CDR3 coding DNA: TGTGCCAGCAGGCGTCCCGAAGGTGGTACGCAGTATTTT. Amino acids: CASRRPEGGTQYF.

The rearrangement links TRBV27 to TRBJ1-6; possibly TRBD1 for D (5 bases). CDR1 and CDR2 (germline): MNHEY, SMNVEV (reference sequence). The V end lost 8 bases, the J end lost 1 base, and 18 bases lay between the germline ends. The length of the CDR3 is 17 residues. The CDR3 here is CASCPLGLGSYNSPLHF. The CDR3 coding sequence is TGTGCCAGCTGCCCATTGGGGCTTGGGTCCTATAATTCACCCCTCCACTTT.

This clonotype was seen a handful of times. This chain uses TRBV7-9 with TRBJ2-3; 10 bases fit TRBD2. Germline V lookup: CDR1 SEHNR, CDR2 FQNEAQ (reference sequence). After removal of 0 bases from V and 4 bases from J, the junction contained 4 bases not matched to a gene. CDR3 length: 16 amino acids. The CDR3 protein is CASSLAASGGADTQYF. CDR3 nucleotide sequence: TGTGCCAGCAGCTTAGCTGCTAGCGGGGGCGCAGATACGCAGTATTTT.

This clonotype has a handful of counts. CDR3 loop: CASSLDRGTNEKLFF. Written as DNA, the CDR3 is TGTGCCAGCAGTTTGGACAGGGGGACTAATGAAAAACTGTTTTTT. V is TRBV6-5 and J is TRBJ1-4; 10 positions match TRBD1. CDR1 MNHEY and CDR2 SVGAGI come from the germline V gene. This CDR3 contains 15 residues. Trimming cost V 4 bases and J 2 bases; bases outside gene matches: 1.

This clonotype came up a few times. V is TRBV5-4 and J is TRBJ1-4; D not resolved. Germline V gene sequence: CDR1 SGHNT, CDR2 YYREEE (reference sequence). The CDR3 is 13 residues long. V was shortened by 0 bases and J by 7 bases, with 7 bases between the two germline ends. CDR3 sequence: CASSLGTSEKLFF. CDR3 nucleotides: TGTGCCAGCAGCTTGGGTACAAGTGAAAAACTGTTTTTT. The variable domain in full, with the rest retrieved from reference TRBV5-4 and TRBJ1-4, is ETGVTQSPTHLIKTRGQQVTLRCSSQSGHNTVSWYQQALGQGPQFIFQYYREEENGRGNFPPRFSGLQFPNYSSELNVNALELDDSALYLCASSLGTSEKLFFGSGTQLSVL.

The chain employs TRBV7-9 and TRBJ1-4, with 7 bases identical to TRBD1. The length of the CDR3 is 15 residues. From germline, CDR1 is SEHNR and CDR2 FQNEAQ (reference sequence). The ends lost 5 bases at V and 6 bases at J; junction bases unmatched: 9. The CDR3 sequence is CASSPRGTAHEKLFF. The CDR3 DNA is TGTGCCAGCAGCCCTCGGGGGACAGCTCATGAAAAACTGTTTTTT.

This clonotype turned up a few times. The chain is built from TRBV20-1 and TRBJ1-6; tentatively, D is TRBD1 (6 bases). The CDR3 sequence is 14 residues long. Trimming left V 5 bases short and J 11 bases short, with 19 bases between. CDR1 and CDR2 from the germline V gene are DFQATT and SNEGSKA (reference sequence). DNA for the CDR3: TGCAGTGCTCCCTTTGCAGGGGCGAGTCCACCCCTCCACTTT. Amino acid sequence: CSAPFAGASPPLHF.

The chain carries TRBV10-2 and TRBJ1-6; possible D gene TRBD1, 5 bases. The V gene lost 10 bases and the J gene lost 7 bases, with 14 bases spanning the gap. CDR1 is WSHSY, CDR2 SAAADI, per germline. CDR3 size: 13 residues. The CDR3 loop reads CATQGLGNSPLHF. CDR3 coding DNA: TGCGCCACCCAGGGCCTGGGAAATTCACCCCTCCACTTT.

This clonotype was seen a handful of times. The chain uses TRBV12-3 or TRBV12-4 and TRBJ1-5; D gene ambiguous. The germline V and J ends were trimmed by 5 bases and 4 bases, with 6 bases remaining between them. The CDR3 is made up of 12 amino acids. The CDR3 DNA follows: TGTGCCAGCAGTGGGTCTAATCAGCCCCAGCATTTT. It translates to CASSGSNQPQHF.

The sample holds a few counts of this clonotype. The V call is TRBV12-3 or TRBV12-4, the J call TRBJ2-7; possible D gene TRBD1, 6 bases. This CDR3 spans 12 amino acids. V dropped 6 bases and J dropped 6 bases, with 12 bases sitting between them. The DNA of the CDR3 is TGTGCCAGCAGCCCCACAGGGACCGAGCAGTACTTC. It translates to CASSPTGTEQYF.

CDR3 loop: CSARDWEGLAGRNEQFF. The CDR3 region has the DNA TGCAGTGCTAGAGATTGGGAGGGACTAGCGGGGAGGAATGAGCAGTTCTTC. The chain is built from TRBV20-1 and TRBJ2-1, with 13 bases aligning to TRBD2. The CDR3 is 17 amino acids. Per germline, CDR1 DFQATT and CDR2 SNEGSKA (reference sequence). The ends lost 0 bases at V and 7 bases at J; junction bases unmatched: 9.